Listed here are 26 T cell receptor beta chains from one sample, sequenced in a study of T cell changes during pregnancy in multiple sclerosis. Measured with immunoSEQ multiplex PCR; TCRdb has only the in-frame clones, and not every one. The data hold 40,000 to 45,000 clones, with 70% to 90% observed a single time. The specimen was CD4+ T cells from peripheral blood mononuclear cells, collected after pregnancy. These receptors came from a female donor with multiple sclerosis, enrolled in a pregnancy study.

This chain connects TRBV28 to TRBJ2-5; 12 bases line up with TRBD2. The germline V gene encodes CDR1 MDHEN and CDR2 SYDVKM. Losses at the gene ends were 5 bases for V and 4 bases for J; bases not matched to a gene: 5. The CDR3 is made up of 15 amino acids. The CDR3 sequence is CASSPPSGGVETQYF. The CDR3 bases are TGTGCCAGCAGTCCTCCTAGCGGGGGGGTAGAGACCCAGTACTTC. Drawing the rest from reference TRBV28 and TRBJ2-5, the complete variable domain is DVKVTQSSRYLVKRTGEKVFLECVQDMDHENMFWYRQDPGLGLRLIYFSYDVKMKEKGDIPEGYSVSREKKERFSLILESASTNQTSMYLCASSPPSGGVETQYFGPGTRLLVL.

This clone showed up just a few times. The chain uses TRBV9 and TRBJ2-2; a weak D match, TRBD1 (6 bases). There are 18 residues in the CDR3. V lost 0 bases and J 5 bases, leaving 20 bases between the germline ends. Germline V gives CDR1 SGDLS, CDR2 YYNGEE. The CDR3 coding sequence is TGTGCCAGCAGCGTAGACCCCCGGGGACACCGCGGGACCGGGGAGCTGTTTTTT. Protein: CASSVDPRGHRGTGELFF.

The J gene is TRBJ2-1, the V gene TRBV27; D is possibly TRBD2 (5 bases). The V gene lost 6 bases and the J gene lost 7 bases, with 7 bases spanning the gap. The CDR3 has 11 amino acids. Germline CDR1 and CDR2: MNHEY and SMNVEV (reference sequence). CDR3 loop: CASRRANEQFF. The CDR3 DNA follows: TGTGCCAGCAGGCGGGCAAATGAGCAGTTCTTC.

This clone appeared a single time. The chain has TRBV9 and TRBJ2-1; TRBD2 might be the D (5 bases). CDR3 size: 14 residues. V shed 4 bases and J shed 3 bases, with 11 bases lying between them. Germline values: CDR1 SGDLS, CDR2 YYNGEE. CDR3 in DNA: TGTGCCAGCAGCAAGGCGGGCCACTACAATGAGCAGTTCTTC. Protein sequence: CASSKAGHYNEQFF.

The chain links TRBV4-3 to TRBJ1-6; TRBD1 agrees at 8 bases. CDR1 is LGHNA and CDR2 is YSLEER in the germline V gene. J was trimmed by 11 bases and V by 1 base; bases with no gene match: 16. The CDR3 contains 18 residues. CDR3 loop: CASSQAMGPDRVHPPLHF. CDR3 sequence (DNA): TGCGCCAGCAGCCAAGCCATGGGCCCGGACAGGGTGCATCCACCCCTCCACTTT.

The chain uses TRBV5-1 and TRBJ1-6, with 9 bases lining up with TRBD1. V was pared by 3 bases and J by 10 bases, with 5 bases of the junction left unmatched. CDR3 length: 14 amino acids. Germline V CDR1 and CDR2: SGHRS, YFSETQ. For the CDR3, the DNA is TGCGCCAGCAGCTCTGACAGGGGGTCATCACCCCTCCACTTT. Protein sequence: CASSSDRGSSPLHF.

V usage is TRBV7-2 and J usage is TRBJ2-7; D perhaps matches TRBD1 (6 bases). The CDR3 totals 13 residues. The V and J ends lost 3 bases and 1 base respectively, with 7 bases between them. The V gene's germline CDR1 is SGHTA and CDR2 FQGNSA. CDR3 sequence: CASSLRGSYEQYF. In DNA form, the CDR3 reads TGTGCCAGCAGCTTGAGGGGGTCCTACGAGCAGTACTTC.

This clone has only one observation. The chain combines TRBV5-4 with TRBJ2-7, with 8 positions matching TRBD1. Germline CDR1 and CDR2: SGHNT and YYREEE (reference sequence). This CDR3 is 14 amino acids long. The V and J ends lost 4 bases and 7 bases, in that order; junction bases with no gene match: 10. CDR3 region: CASSPGTGRFEQYF. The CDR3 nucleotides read TGTGCCAGCAGCCCAGGGACAGGCCGTTTTGAGCAGTACTTC.

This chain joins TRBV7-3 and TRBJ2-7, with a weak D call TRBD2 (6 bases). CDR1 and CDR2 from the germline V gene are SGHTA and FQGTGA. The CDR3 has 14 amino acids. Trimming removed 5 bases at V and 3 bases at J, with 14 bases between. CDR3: CASSRGGDGYEQYF. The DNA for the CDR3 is TGTGCCAGCAGCCGGGGCGGGGACGGCTACGAGCAGTACTTC.

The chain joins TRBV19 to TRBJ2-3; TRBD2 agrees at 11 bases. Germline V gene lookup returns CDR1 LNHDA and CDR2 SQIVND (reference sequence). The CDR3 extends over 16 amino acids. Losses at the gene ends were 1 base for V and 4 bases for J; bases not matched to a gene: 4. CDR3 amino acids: CASSIGPSGGPDTQYF. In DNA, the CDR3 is TGTGCCAGTAGTATAGGCCCTAGCGGGGGGCCAGATACGCAGTATTTT.

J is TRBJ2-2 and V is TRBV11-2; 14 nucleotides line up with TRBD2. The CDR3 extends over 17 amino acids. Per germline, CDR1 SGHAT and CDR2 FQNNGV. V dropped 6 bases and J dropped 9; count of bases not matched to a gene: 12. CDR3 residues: CASRSGTSGGKGRELFF. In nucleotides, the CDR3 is TGTGCCAGCAGATCCGGGACTAGCGGGGGAAAAGGCCGGGAGCTGTTTTTT.

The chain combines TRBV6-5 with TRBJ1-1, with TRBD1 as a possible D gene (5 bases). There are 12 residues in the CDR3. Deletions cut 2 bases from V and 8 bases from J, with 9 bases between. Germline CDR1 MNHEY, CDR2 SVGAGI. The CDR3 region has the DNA TGTGCCAGCAGTTACAGGGGCGAAGAAGCTTTCTTT. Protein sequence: CASSYRGEEAFF.

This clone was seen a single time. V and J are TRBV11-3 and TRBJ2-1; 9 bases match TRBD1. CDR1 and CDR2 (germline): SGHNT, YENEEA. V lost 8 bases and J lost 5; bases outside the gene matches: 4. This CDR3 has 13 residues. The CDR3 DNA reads TGTGCCAGCGAGGGACAGGGTAACAATGAGCAGTTCTTC. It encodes CASEGQGNNEQFF.

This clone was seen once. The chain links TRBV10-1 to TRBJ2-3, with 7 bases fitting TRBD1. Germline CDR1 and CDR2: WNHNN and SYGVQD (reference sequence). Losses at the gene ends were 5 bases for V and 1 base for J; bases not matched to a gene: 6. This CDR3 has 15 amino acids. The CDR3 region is CASSSDRDGTDTQYF. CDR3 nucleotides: TGCGCCAGCAGTTCCGACAGGGACGGCACAGATACGCAGTATTTT.

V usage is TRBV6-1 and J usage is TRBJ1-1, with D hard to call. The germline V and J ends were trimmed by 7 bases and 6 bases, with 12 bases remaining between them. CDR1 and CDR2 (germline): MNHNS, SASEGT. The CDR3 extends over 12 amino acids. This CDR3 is CASIRPGAEAFF. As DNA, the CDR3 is TGTGCCAGCATCCGTCCCGGGGCTGAAGCTTTCTTT.

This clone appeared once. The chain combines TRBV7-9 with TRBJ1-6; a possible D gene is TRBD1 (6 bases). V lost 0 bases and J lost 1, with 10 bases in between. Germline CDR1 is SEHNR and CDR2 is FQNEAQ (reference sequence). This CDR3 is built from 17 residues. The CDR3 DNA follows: TGTGCCAGCAGCTTAGCCGGTACAGGGTCCTATAATTCACCCCTCCACTTT. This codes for CASSLAGTGSYNSPLHF. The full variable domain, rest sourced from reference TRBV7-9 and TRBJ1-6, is DTGVSQNPRHKITKRGQNVTFRCDPISEHNRLYWYRQTLGQGPEFLTYFQNEAQLEKSRLLSDRFSAERPKGSFSTLEIQRTEQGDSAMYLCASSLAGTGSYNSPLHFGNGTRLTVT.

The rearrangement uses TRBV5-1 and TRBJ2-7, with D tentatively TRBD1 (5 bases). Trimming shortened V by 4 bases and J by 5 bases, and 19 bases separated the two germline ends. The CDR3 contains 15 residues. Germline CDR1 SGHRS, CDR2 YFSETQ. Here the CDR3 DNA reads TGCGCCAGCAGCCAAATTGCAGGGCTCAAGAACGAGCAGTACTTC. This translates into CASSQIAGLKNEQYF.

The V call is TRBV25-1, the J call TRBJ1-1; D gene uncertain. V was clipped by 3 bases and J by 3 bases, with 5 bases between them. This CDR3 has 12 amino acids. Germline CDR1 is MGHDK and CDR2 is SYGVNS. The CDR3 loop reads CASSDGYTEAFF. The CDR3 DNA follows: TGTGCCAGCAGTGACGGTTACACTGAAGCTTTCTTT.

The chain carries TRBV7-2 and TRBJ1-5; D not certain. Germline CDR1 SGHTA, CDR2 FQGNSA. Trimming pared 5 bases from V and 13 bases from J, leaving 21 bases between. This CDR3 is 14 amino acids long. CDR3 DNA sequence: TGTGCCAGCAGCCCTGGGAGTTCGGCGACCGATCAGCATTTT. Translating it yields CASSPGSSATDQHF.

The CDR3, as DNA: TGTGCCAGCAGTGATAGTCGCGGGGGCCGAGGAGAGACCCAGTACTTC. Protein: CASSDSRGGRGETQYF. This chain links TRBV2 with TRBJ2-5, with a possible D match to TRBD2 (7 bases). The germline CDR1 and CDR2 sequences are SNHLY and FYNNEI. V dropped 3 bases and J dropped 4 bases, with 18 bases sitting between them. CDR3 length: 16 residues.

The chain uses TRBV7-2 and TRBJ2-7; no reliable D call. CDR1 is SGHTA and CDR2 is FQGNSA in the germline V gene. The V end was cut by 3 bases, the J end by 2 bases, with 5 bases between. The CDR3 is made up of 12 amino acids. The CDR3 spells CASSFYTYEQYF. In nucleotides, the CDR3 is TGTGCCAGCAGCTTTTATACCTACGAGCAGTACTTC.

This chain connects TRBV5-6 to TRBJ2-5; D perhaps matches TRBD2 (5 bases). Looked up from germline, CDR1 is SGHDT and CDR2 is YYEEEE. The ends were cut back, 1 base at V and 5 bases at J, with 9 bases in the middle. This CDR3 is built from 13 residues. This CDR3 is CASSLRTGETQYF. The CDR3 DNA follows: TGTGCCAGCAGCTTGAGGACGGGGGAGACCCAGTACTTC.

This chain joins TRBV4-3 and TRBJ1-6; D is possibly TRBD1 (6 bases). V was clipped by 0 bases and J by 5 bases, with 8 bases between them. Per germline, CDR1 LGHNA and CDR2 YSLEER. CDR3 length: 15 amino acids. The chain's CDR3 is CASSQERQDNSPLHF. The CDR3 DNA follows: TGCGCCAGCAGCCAAGAGCGACAGGATAATTCACCCCTCCACTTT.

The CDR3 DNA reads TGTGCCACCAGCAGAGATGGTGGGCTGTTGCCCCAGCATTTT. Amino acids: CATSRDGGLLPQHF. The chain is built from TRBV15 and TRBJ1-5; no reliable D call. Trimming left V 0 bases short and J 9 bases short, with 12 bases between. Germline values: CDR1 LNHNV, CDR2 YYDKDF (reference sequence). The CDR3 totals 14 residues.

Here the CDR3 reads CAISLSGTDTQYF. CDR3 coding DNA: TGTGCCATCAGCCTTAGCGGCACAGATACGCAGTATTTT. The V gene is TRBV10-3, the J gene TRBJ2-3; D may be TRBD2 (5 bases). The germline V and J ends were trimmed by 6 bases and 1 base, with 8 bases remaining between them. Per germline, CDR1 ENHRY and CDR2 SYGVKD. The CDR3 is made up of 13 amino acids.

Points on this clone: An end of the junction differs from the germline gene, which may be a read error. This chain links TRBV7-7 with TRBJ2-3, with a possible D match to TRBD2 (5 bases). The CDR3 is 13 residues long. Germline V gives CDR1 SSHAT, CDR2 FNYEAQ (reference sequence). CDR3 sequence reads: CASSLTEGDTQYF. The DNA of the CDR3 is TGTGCTAGCAGCTTAACCGAGGGCGATACGCAGTATTTT.